This TCR beta chain was sequenced during a study of blood T cell repertoires in COVID-19. V lost 4 bases and J 3 bases, leaving 10 bases between the germline ends. The CDR3 runs to 13 residues. Germline V CDR1 and CDR2: SGHRS, YFSETQ. Profiling relied on immunoSEQ multiplex PCR, and the TCRdb table lists in-frame clones only, not all of them. The sample holds approximately 270,000 clones; 80% to 90% are singletons and the top ten take more than 0.75%. The chain combines TRBV5-1 with TRBJ2-5, with a possible D match to TRBD1 (5 bases). Material for sequencing was peripheral blood. The sequence was collected from a man aged 25-45 years with acute or convalescent COVID-19. CDR3 protein: CASSAGLEETQYF. The CDR3 DNA sequence: TGCGCCAGCAGCGCAGGGTTGGAAGAGACCCAGTACTTC.